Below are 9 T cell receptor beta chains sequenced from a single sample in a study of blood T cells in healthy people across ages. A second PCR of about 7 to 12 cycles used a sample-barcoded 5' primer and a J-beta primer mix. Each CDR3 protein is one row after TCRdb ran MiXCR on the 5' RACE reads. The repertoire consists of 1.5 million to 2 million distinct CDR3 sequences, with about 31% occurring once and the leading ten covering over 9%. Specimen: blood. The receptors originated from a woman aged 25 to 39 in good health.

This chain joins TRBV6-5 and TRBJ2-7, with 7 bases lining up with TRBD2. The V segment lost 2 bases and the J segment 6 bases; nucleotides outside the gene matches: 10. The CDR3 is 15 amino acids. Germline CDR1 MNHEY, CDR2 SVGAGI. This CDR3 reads CASSYGLAETCEQYF. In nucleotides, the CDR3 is TGTGCCAGCAGTTACGGGCTAGCGGAGACCTGCGAGCAGTACTTC.

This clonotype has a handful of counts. CDR3 sequence: CASSVISTGRGNSPLHF. Here the CDR3 DNA reads TGTGCCAGCAGTGTAATATCCACAGGAAGGGGAAATTCACCCCTCCACTTT. The chain has TRBV27 and TRBJ1-6; D perhaps matches TRBD1 (5 bases). Deletions cut 5 bases from V and 7 bases from J, with 21 bases between. This CDR3 contains 17 residues. Germline V gene lookup returns CDR1 MNHEY and CDR2 SMNVEV (reference sequence).

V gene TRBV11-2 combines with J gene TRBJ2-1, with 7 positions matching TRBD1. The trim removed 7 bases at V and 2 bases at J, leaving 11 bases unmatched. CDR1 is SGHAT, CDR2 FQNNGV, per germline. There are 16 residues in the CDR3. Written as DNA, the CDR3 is TGTGCCAGCACCTACTTTCCCGGGACAGCCTACAATGAGCAGTTCTTC. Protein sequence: CASTYFPGTAYNEQFF. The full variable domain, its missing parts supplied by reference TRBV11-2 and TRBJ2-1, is EAGVAQSPRYKIIEKRQSVAFWCNPISGHATLYWYQQILGQGPKLLIQFQNNGVVDDSQLPKDRFSAERLKGVDSTLKIQPAKLEDSAVYLCASTYFPGTAYNEQFFGPGTRLTVL.

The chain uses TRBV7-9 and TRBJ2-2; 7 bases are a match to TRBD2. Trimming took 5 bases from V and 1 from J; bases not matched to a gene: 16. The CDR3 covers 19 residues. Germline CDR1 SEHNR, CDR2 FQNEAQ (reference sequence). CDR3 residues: CASSPRGRMASGNTGELFF. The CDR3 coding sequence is TGTGCCAGCAGCCCGCGGGGTCGGATGGCTAGCGGGAACACCGGGGAGCTGTTTTTT. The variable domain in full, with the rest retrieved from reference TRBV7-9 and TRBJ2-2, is DTGVSQNPRHKITKRGQNVTFRCDPISEHNRLYWYRQTLGQGPEFLTYFQNEAQLEKSRLLSDRFSAERPKGSFSTLEIQRTEQGDSAMYLCASSPRGRMASGNTGELFFGEGSRLTVL.

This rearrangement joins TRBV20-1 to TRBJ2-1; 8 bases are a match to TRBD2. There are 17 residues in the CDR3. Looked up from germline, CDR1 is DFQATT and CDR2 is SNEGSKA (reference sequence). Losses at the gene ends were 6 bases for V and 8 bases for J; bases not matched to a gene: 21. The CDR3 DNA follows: TGCAGTGCGGCTAACACCCAGACTATACGGGGGGGCTATGAGCAGTTCTTC. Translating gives CSAANTQTIRGGYEQFF.

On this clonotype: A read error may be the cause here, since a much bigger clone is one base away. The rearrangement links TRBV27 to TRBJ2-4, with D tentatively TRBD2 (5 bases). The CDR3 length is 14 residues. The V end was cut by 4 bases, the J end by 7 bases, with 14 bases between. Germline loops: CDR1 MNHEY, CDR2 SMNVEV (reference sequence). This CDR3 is CASSSRGYENIQYF. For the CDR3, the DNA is TGTGCCAGCAGTTCCCGGGGATACGAGAACATTCAGTACTTC.

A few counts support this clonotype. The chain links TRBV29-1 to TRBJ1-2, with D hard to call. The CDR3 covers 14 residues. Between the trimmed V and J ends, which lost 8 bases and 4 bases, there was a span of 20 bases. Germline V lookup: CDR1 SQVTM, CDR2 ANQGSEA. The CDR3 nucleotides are TGCAGCCCCTCAACGTGGGAACTCTTCTATGGCTACACCTTC. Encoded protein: CSPSTWELFYGYTF.

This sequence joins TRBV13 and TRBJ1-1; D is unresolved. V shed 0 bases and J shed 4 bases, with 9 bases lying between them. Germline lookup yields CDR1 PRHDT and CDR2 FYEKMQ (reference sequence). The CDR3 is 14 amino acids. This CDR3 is CASSLGPAVTEAFF. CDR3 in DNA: TGTGCCAGCAGCTTAGGTCCCGCAGTCACTGAAGCTTTCTTT.

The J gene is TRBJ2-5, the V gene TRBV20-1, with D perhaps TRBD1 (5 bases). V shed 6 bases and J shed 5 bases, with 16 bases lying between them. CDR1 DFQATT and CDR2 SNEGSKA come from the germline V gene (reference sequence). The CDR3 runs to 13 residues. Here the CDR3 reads CSAAPRGFETQYF. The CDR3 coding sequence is TGCAGTGCAGCGCCTAGGGGCTTCGAGACCCAGTACTTC.